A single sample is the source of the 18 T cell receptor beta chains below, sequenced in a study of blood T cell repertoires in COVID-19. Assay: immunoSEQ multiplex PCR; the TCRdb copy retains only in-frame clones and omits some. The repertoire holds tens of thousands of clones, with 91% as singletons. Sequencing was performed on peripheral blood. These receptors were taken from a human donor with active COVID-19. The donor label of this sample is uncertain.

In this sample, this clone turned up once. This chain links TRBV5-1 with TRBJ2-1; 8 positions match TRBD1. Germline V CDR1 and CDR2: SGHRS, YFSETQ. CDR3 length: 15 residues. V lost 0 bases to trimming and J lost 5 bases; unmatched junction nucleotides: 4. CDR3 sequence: CASSLVQGADNEQFF. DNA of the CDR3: TGCGCCAGCAGCTTGGTTCAGGGGGCAGACAATGAGCAGTTCTTC.

CDR3 protein: CASSSGGRVEQYF. Written as DNA, the CDR3 is TGTGCCAGCAGCTCAGGGGGCAGGGTCGAGCAGTACTTC. The chain uses TRBV28 and TRBJ2-7; TRBD1 matches 8 bases. CDR3 length equals 13 residues. After removal of 6 bases from V and 6 bases from J, the junction contained 7 bases not matched to a gene. Germline V CDR1 and CDR2: MDHEN, SYDVKM.

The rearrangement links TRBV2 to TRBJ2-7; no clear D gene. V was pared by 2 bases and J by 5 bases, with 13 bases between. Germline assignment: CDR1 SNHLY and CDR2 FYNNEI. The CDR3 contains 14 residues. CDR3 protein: CASSENLVTNEQYF. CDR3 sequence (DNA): TGTGCCAGCAGTGAAAACCTAGTAACTAACGAGCAGTACTTC.

In nucleotides, the CDR3 is TGCGCCAGCAGCCAAGAGGACAGGGGTAGCACAGATACGCAGTATTTT. Protein: CASSQEDRGSTDTQYF. The V and J genes are TRBV4-3 and TRBJ2-3; 9 bases align to TRBD1. V lost 0 bases to trimming and J lost 0 bases; unmatched junction nucleotides: 1. Germline V gene data show CDR1 as LGHNA and CDR2 as YSLEER. The CDR3 loop spans 16 amino acids.

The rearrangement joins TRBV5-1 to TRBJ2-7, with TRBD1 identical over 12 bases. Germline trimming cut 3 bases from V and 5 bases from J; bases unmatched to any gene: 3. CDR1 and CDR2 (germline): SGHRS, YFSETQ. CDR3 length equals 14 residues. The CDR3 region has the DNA TGCGCCAGCAGCTCGGGACAGGGGGCTAACGAGCAGTACTTC. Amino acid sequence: CASSSGQGANEQYF.

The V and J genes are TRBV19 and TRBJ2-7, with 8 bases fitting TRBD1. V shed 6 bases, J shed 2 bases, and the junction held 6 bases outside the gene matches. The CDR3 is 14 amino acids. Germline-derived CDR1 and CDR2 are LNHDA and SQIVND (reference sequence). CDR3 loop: CASRASGQAYEQYF. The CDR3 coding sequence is TGTGCCAGTAGGGCATCGGGACAGGCCTACGAGCAGTACTTC.

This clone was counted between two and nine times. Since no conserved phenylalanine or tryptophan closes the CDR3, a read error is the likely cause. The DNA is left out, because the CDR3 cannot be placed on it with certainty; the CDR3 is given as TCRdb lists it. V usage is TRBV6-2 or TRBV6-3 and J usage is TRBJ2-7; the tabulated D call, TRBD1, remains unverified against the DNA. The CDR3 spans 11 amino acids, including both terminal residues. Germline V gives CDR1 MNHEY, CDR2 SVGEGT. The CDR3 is CASSYSSPGGC.

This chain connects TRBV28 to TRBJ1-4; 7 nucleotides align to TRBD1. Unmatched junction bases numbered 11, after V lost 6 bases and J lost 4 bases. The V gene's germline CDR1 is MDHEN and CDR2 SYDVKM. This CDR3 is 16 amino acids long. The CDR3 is CASSSPSGTVNEKLFF. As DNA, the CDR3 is TGTGCCAGCAGCTCACCCTCCGGGACAGTTAATGAAAAACTGTTTTTT.

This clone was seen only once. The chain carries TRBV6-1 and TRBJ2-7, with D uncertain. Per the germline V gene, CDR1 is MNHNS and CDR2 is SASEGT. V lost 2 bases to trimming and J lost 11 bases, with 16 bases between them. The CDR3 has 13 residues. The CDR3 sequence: CASSESQRFCEYF. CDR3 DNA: TGTGCCAGCAGTGAAAGCCAACGCTTCTGCGAGTACTTC.

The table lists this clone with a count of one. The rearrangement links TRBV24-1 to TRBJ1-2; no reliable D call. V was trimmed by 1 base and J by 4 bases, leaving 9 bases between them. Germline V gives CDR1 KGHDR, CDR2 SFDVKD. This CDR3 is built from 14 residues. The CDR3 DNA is TGTGCCACCAGTGATTTAGGGAGAAGCTATGGCTACACCTTC. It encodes CATSDLGRSYGYTF.

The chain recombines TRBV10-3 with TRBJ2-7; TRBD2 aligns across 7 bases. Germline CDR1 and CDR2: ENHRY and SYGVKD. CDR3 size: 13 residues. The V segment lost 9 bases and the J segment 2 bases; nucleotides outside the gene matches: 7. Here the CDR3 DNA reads TGTGCCATTTCCGCGGGGGTTGCCTACGAGCAGTACTTC. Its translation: CAISAGVAYEQYF.

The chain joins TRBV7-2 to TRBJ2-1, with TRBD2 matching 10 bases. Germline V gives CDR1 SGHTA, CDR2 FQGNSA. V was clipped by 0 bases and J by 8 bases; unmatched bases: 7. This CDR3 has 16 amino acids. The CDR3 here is CASSLARSGGADEQFF. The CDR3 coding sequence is TGTGCCAGCAGCTTAGCGCGGAGCGGGGGGGCAGATGAGCAGTTCTTC.

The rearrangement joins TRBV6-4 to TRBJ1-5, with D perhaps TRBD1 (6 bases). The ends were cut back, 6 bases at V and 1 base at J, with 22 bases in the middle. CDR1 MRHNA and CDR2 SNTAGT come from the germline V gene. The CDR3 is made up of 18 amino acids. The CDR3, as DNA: TGTGCCAGCAGAGCTGGGACACGGAATCGGGTGAGCAATCAGCCCCAGCATTTT. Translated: CASRAGTRNRVSNQPQHF.

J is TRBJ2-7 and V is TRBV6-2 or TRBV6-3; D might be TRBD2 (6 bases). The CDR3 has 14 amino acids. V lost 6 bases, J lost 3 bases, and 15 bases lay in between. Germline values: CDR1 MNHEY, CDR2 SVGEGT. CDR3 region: CASSLPGLVYEQYF. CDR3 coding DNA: TGTGCCAGCAGCCTCCCGGGACTTGTCTACGAGCAGTACTTC.

Here the CDR3 DNA reads TGTGCCAGCAGCTTAGATAAGTGGGGGGGCGGTTTCCCAGATACGCAGTATTTT. It encodes CASSLDKWGGGFPDTQYF. The chain uses TRBV11-2 and TRBJ2-3; D perhaps matches TRBD2 (7 bases). This CDR3 spans 18 amino acids. V was cut by 0 bases and J by 4 bases, with 20 bases left in between. Germline-derived CDR1 and CDR2 are SGHAT and FQNNGV.

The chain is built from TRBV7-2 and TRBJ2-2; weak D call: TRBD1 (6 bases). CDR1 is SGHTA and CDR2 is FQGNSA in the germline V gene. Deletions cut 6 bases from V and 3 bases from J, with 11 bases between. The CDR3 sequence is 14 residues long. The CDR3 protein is CASSRAGDTGELFF. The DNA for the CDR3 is TGTGCCAGCAGTCGGGCAGGGGACACCGGGGAGCTGTTTTTT. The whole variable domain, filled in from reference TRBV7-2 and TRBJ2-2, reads GAGVSQSPSNKVTEKGKDVELRCDPISGHTALYWYRQSLGQGLEFLIYFQGNSAPDKSGLPSDRFSAERTGGSVSTLTIQRTQQEDSAVYLCASSRAGDTGELFFGEGSRLTVL.

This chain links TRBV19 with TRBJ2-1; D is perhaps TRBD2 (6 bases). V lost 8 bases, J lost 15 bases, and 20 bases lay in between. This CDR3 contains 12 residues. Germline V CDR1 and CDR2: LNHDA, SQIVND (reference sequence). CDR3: CASGGTGGARFF. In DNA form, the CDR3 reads TGTGCCAGTGGGGGAACCGGGGGTGCGCGGTTCTTC. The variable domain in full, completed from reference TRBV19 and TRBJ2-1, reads DGGITQSPKYLFRKEGQNVTLSCEQNLNHDAMYWYRQDPGQGLRLIYYSQIVNDFQKGDIAEGYSVSREKKESFPLTVTSAQKNPTAFYLCASGGTGGARFFGPGTRLTVL.

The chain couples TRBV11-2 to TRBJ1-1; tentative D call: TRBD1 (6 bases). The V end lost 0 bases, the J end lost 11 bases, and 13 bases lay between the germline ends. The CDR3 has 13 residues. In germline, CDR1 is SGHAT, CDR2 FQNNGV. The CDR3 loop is CASSLDRTGNAFF. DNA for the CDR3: TGTGCCAGCAGCTTAGATCGAACAGGGAACGCTTTCTTT.